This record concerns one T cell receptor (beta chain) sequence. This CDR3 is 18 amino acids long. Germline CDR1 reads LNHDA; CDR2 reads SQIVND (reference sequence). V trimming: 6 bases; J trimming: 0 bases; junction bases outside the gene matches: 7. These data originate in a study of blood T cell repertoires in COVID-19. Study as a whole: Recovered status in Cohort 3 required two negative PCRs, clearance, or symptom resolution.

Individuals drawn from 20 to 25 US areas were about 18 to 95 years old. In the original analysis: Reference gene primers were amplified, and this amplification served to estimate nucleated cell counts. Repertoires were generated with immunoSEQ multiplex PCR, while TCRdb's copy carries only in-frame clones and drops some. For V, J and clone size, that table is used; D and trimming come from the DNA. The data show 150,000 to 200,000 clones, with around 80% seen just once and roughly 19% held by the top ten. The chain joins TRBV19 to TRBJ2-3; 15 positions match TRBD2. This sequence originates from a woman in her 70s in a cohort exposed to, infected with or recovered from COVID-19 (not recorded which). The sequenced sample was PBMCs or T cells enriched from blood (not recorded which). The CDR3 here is CASSRGLAGGRSTDTQYF. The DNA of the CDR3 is TGTGCCAGTAGCCGCGGACTAGCGGGAGGGCGGAGCACAGATACGCAGTATTTT.